A single sample is the source of the 20 T cell receptor beta chains below, sequenced in a study of blood T cell repertoires in COVID-19. Measured with immunoSEQ multiplex PCR; TCRdb has only the in-frame clones, and not every one. The table lists some 150,000 clones, approximately 83% of them singletons. Sequencing was done on a sample of peripheral blood. The origin of the receptors is a human donor with acute or convalescent COVID-19. The donor label of this sample is uncertain.

This clone was observed a few times. The chain carries TRBV11-2 and TRBJ1-5; TRBD1 aligns across 7 bases. J was trimmed by 6 bases and V by 0 bases; bases with no gene match: 5. The germline gives CDR1 SGHAT, CDR2 FQNNGV. The CDR3 consists of 15 residues. The CDR3 here is CASSLDGDRAQPQHF. CDR3 coding DNA: TGTGCCAGCAGCTTAGATGGAGACAGGGCTCAGCCCCAGCATTTT.

The rearrangement uses TRBV7-9 and TRBJ2-7; TRBD1 matches at 7 bases. The CDR3 spans 16 residues. V was pared by 5 bases and J by 4 bases, with 14 bases of the junction left unmatched. Germline V gene data show CDR1 as SEHNR and CDR2 as FQNEAQ (reference sequence). The CDR3 sequence: CASSPPGTAPSYEQYF. As DNA, the CDR3 is TGTGCCAGCAGCCCGCCCGGGACAGCTCCCTCGTACGAGCAGTACTTC.

The V gene is TRBV7-9, the J gene TRBJ2-1, with 10 bases identical to TRBD2. The trim removed 4 bases at V and 3 bases at J, leaving 6 bases unmatched. CDR1 SEHNR and CDR2 FQNEAQ come from the germline V gene (reference sequence). The CDR3 contains 16 residues. CDR3: CASSSLAGVGYNEQFF. The CDR3 DNA sequence: TGTGCCAGCAGCTCCCTAGCGGGAGTCGGCTACAATGAGCAGTTCTTC.

V usage is TRBV9 and J usage is TRBJ1-1; D gene ambiguous. Germline V gene data show CDR1 as SGDLS and CDR2 as YYNGEE. This CDR3 has 12 residues. The V end was cut by 3 bases, the J end by 7 bases, with 10 bases between. CDR3 sequence reads: CASSGLEGEAFF. The CDR3 nucleotides are TGTGCCAGCAGCGGTTTAGAGGGTGAAGCTTTCTTT.

This chain links TRBV5-1 with TRBJ2-3; tentative D call: TRBD1 (6 bases). The CDR3 covers 15 residues. Per germline, CDR1 SGHRS and CDR2 YFSETQ. Trimming left V 3 bases short and J 0 bases short, with 11 bases between. The CDR3: CASSSTGSSTDTQYF. CDR3 nucleotides: TGCGCCAGCAGCTCGACAGGCTCTAGCACAGATACGCAGTATTTT.

This sequence joins TRBV5-1 and TRBJ1-6; TRBD1 aligns across 7 bases. Germline V gene data show CDR1 as SGHRS and CDR2 as YFSETQ. The V segment lost 0 bases and the J segment 7 bases; nucleotides outside the gene matches: 7. The CDR3 covers 16 residues. In DNA form, the CDR3 reads TGCGCCAGCAGCTTGGGACAGGGTGCTGGGAATTCACCCCTCCACTTT. Residues: CASSLGQGAGNSPLHF.

The rearrangement links TRBV28 to TRBJ2-2, with 7 bases identical to TRBD1. Germline assignment: CDR1 MDHEN and CDR2 SYDVKM. CDR3 length equals 16 residues. V lost 5 bases to trimming and J lost 4 bases; unmatched junction nucleotides: 10. The CDR3 DNA follows: TGTGCCAGCAGTCTTCCGGGACAGTCGAGCACCGGGGAGCTGTTTTTT. The encoded protein is CASSLPGQSSTGELFF.

The rearrangement uses TRBV28 and TRBJ2-3; 8 bases map to TRBD2. Germline CDR1 reads MDHEN; CDR2 reads SYDVKM. The CDR3 loop spans 13 amino acids. Trimming removed 6 bases from V and 8 bases from J; junction bases left unmatched: 7. The CDR3 DNA follows: TGTGCCAGCAGGACCCCGGGAGGGCTTACGCAGTATTTT. It yields the protein CASRTPGGLTQYF. The whole variable domain, remainder taken from reference TRBV28 and TRBJ2-3, is DVKVTQSSRYLVKRTGEKVFLECVQDMDHENMFWYRQDPGLGLRLIYFSYDVKMKEKGDIPEGYSVSREKKERFSLILESASTNQTSMYLCASRTPGGLTQYFGPGTRLTVL.

V gene TRBV19 combines with J gene TRBJ1-5; D gene unclear. The CDR3 runs to 14 residues. The germline V gene has CDR1 LNHDA and CDR2 SQIVND (reference sequence). The germline V and J ends were trimmed by 7 bases and 7 bases, with 17 bases remaining between them. This CDR3 reads CASTVSPSGQPQHF. CDR3 DNA: TGTGCCAGTACCGTGTCTCCTTCGGGGCAGCCCCAGCATTTT.

The gene calls are TRBV6-2 or TRBV6-3 and TRBJ2-5, with TRBD2 matching 11 bases. The CDR3 totals 16 residues. Germline trimming cut 2 bases from V and 4 bases from J; bases unmatched to any gene: 6. Per germline, CDR1 MNHEY and CDR2 SVGEGT. The DNA for the CDR3 is TGTGCCAGCAGTTACAGGTTAGCGGGAGGGACAGAGACCCAGTACTTC. Protein product: CASSYRLAGGTETQYF.

The V call is TRBV3-1 (or the pseudogene TRBV3-2), the J call TRBJ1-2; 9 nucleotides line up with TRBD1. After removal of 4 bases from V and 6 bases from J, the junction contained 9 bases not matched to a gene. The CDR3 is made up of 15 amino acids. Germline CDR1 is LGHDT and CDR2 is YNNKEL (reference sequence). In nucleotides, the CDR3 is TGTGCCAGCAGCCTGGGACAGGGACCTACGGATGGCTACACCTTC. It is translated as CASSLGQGPTDGYTF.

The V and J genes are TRBV19 and TRBJ1-2, with 7 bases identical to TRBD1. The germline V gene has CDR1 LNHDA and CDR2 SQIVND (reference sequence). The CDR3 loop spans 15 amino acids. V was pared by 3 bases and J by 8 bases, with 12 bases of the junction left unmatched. The CDR3 DNA sequence: TGTGCCAGTAGTATTGGGGGACAGTCGTTCGAGGGCTACACCTTC. This codes for CASSIGGQSFEGYTF.

The rearrangement links TRBV19 to TRBJ1-1; D may be TRBD1 (6 bases). Looked up from germline, CDR1 is LNHDA and CDR2 is SQIVND (reference sequence). The CDR3 sequence is 13 residues long. The ends were cut back, 3 bases at V and 5 bases at J, with 10 bases in the middle. The chain's CDR3 is CASSILRGTEAFF. The CDR3 DNA is TGTGCCAGTAGTATCCTCAGGGGAACTGAAGCTTTCTTT.

The CDR3 sequence is CASSSTGGEAFF. The CDR3 DNA reads as TGCGCCAGCAGCTCAACAGGGGGTGAAGCTTTCTTT. V gene TRBV5-1 combines with J gene TRBJ1-1, with 8 bases fitting TRBD1. Germline V gene sequence: CDR1 SGHRS, CDR2 YFSETQ. V lost 3 bases to trimming and J lost 7 bases; unmatched junction nucleotides: 2. The CDR3 length is 12 residues. Full variable domain (rest looked up from reference TRBV5-1 and TRBJ1-1): KAGVTQTPRYLIKTRGQQVTLSCSPISGHRSVSWYQQTPGQGLQFLFEYFSETQRNKGNFPGRFSGRQFSNSRSEMNVSTLELGDSALYLCASSSTGGEAFFGQGTRLTVV.

This clone was seen just once. V gene TRBV29-1 combines with J gene TRBJ2-1; unclear D gene. The CDR3 spans 12 residues. V dropped 2 bases and J dropped 9 bases, with 11 bases sitting between them. Germline CDR1 is SQVTM and CDR2 is ANQGSEA. The CDR3 DNA sequence: TGCAGCGTTGAACGGTCAATCGGTGAGCAGTTCTTC. Encoded protein: CSVERSIGEQFF.

This clone appeared once. The chain uses TRBV28 and TRBJ2-7; D is uncertain. This CDR3 is 14 amino acids long. Germline lookup yields CDR1 MDHEN and CDR2 SYDVKM. Trimming left V 4 bases short and J 5 bases short, with 15 bases between. CDR3 protein: CASSSMFPRDEQYF. DNA for the CDR3: TGTGCCAGCAGTTCCATGTTTCCCCGGGACGAGCAGTACTTC.

There are a few counts of this clone. The rearrangement links TRBV3-1 (or the pseudogene TRBV3-2) to TRBJ2-3, with D possibly being TRBD2 (6 bases). Germline V lookup: CDR1 LGHDT, CDR2 YNNKEL (reference sequence). V was cut by 1 base and J by 2 bases, with 13 bases left in between. The CDR3 consists of 16 residues. The CDR3 nucleotides read TGTGCCAGCAGCCAAGGGGGGGTAGCCCACACAGATACGCAGTATTTT. This gives the protein CASSQGGVAHTDTQYF.

The chain employs TRBV5-8 and TRBJ1-2; 12 positions agree with TRBD1. This CDR3 region has 16 residues. The germline CDR1 and CDR2 sequences are SGHTS and YDEGEE. The V gene end was trimmed by 0 bases and the J gene end by 4 bases; junction bases not matched to a gene: 4. CDR3 coding DNA: TGTGCCAGCAGCTTGGACGGGACAGGGGGCGGCTATGGCTACACCTTC. It yields the protein CASSLDGTGGGYGYTF.

The chain employs TRBV7-9 and TRBJ2-7, with D perhaps matching TRBD1 (5 bases). This CDR3 has 14 residues. Between the trimmed V and J ends, which lost 5 bases and 0 bases, there was a span of 11 bases. The germline CDR1 and CDR2 sequences are SEHNR and FQNEAQ (reference sequence). CDR3 sequence reads: CASSPDSTSYEQYF. The CDR3 DNA reads as TGTGCCAGCAGCCCTGACAGTACCTCCTACGAGCAGTACTTC.

This sequence joins TRBV28 and TRBJ2-3; TRBD1 might be the D (5 bases). Deletions cut 5 bases from V and 4 bases from J, with 10 bases between. There are 13 residues in the CDR3. Germline lookup yields CDR1 MDHEN and CDR2 SYDVKM. DNA for the CDR3: TGTGCCAGCAGTCCTCAGGGTCCAGATACGCAGTATTTT. As protein: CASSPQGPDTQYF.